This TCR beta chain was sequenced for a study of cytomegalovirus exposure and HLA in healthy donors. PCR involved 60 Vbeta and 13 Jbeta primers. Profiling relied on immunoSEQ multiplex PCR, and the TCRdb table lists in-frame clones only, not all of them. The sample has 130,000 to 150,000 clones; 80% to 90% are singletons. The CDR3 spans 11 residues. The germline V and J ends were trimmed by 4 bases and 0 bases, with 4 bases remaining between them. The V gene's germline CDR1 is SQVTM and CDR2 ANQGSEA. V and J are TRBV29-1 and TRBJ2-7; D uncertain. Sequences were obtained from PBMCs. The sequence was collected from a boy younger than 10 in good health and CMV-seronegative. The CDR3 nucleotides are TGCAGCGTTGGTAACTCCTACGAGCAGTACTTC. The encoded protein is CSVGNSYEQYF.